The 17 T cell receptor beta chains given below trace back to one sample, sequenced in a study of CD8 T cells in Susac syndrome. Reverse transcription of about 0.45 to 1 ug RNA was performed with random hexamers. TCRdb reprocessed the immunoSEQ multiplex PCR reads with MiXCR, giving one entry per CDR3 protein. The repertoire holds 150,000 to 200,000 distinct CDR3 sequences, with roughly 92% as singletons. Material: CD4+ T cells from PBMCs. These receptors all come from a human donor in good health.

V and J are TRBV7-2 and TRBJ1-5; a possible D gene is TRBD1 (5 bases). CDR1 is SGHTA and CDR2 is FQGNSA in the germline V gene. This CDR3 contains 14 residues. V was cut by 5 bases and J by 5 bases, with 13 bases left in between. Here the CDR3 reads CASSHRIVDQPQHF. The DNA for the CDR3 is TGTGCCAGCAGCCACAGGATTGTGGATCAGCCCCAGCATTTT.

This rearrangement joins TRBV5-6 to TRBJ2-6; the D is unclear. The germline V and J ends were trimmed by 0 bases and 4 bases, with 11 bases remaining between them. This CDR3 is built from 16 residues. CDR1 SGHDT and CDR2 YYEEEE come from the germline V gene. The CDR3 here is CASSLDSPRGANVLTF. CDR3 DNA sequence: TGTGCCAGCAGCTTGGACTCCCCTCGGGGGGCCAACGTCCTGACTTTC.

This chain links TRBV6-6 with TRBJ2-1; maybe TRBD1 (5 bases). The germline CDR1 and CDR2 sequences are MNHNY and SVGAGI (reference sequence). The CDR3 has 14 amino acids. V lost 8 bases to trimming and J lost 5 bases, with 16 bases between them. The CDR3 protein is CASVRGTINNEQFF. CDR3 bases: TGTGCCAGCGTTAGGGGTACGATAAACAATGAGCAGTTCTTC.

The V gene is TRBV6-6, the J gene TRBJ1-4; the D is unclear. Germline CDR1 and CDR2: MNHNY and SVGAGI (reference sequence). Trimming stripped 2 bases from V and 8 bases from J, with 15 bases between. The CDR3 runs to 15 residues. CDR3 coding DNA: TGTGCCAGCAGTTACCGCACCGGTCTGGGGGAAAAACTGTTTTTT. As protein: CASSYRTGLGEKLFF.

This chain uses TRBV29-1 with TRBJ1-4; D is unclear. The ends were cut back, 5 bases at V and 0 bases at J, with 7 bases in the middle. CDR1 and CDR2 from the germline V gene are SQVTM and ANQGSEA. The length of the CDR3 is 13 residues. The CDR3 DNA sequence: TGCAGCGTTCCGACACCAACTAATGAAAAACTGTTTTTT. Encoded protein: CSVPTPTNEKLFF.

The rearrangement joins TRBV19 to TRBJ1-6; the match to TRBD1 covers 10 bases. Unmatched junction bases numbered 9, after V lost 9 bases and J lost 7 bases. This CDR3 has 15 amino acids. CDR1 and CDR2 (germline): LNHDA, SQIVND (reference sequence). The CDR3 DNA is TGTGCCAGCAGAGCCGGGACAGGGGAAAATTCACCCCTCCACTTT. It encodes CASRAGTGENSPLHF. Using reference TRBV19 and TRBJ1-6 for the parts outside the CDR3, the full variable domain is DGGITQSPKYLFRKEGQNVTLSCEQNLNHDAMYWYRQDPGQGLRLIYYSQIVNDFQKGDIAEGYSVSREKKESFPLTVTSAQKNPTAFYLCASRAGTGENSPLHFGNGTRLTVT.

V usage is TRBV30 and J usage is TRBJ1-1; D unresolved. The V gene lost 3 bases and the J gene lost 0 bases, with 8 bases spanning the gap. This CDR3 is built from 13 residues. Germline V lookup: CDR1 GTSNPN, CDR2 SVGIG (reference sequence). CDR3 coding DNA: TGTGCCTGGAGAGAGGGTCTGAACACTGAAGCTTTCTTT. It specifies CAWREGLNTEAFF.

The CDR3: CASSPRGISYEQYF. Written as DNA, the CDR3 is TGTGCCAGCAGCCCCCGCGGGATTTCCTACGAGCAGTACTTC. The chain couples TRBV3-1 to TRBJ2-7, with D possibly matching TRBD2 (6 bases). CDR1 and CDR2 (germline): LGHDT, YNNKEL (reference sequence). Deletions cut 4 bases from V and 1 base from J, with 11 bases between. The CDR3 is 14 amino acids.

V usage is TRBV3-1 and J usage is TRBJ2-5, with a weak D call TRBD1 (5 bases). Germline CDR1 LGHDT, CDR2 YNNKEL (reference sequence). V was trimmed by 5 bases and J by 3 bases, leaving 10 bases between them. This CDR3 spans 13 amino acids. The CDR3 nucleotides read TGTGCCAGCAGCGGGGTAGGGGAAGAGACCCAGTACTTC. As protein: CASSGVGEETQYF.

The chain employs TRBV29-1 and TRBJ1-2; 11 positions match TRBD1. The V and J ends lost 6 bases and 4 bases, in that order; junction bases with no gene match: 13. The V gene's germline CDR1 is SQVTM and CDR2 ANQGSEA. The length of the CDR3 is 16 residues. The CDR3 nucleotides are TGCAGCGTCGGATTCTTTGGACAGGGGGCTGGCTATGGCTACACCTTC. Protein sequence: CSVGFFGQGAGYGYTF.

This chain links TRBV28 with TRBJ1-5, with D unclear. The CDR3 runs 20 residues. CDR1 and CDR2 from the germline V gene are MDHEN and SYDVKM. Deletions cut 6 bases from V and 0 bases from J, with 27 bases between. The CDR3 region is CASSPKVLARQVYSNQPQHF. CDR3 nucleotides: TGTGCCAGCAGCCCAAAGGTGCTTGCTCGACAAGTCTATAGCAATCAGCCCCAGCATTTT.

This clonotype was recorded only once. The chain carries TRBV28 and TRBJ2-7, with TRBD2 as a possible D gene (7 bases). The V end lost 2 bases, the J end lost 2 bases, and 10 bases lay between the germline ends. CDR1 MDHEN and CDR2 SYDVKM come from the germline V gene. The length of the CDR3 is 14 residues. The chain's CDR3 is CASSLPGGPYEQYF. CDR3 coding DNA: TGTGCCAGCAGTTTACCGGGGGGCCCCTACGAGCAGTACTTC. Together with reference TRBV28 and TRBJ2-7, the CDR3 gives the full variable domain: DVKVTQSSRYLVKRTGEKVFLECVQDMDHENMFWYRQDPGLGLRLIYFSYDVKMKEKGDIPEGYSVSREKKERFSLILESASTNQTSMYLCASSLPGGPYEQYFGPGTRLTVT.

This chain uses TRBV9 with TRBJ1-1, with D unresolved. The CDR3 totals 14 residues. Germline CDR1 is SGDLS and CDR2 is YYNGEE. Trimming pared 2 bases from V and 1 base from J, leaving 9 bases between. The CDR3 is CASSVAWTNTEAFF. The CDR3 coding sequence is TGTGCCAGCAGCGTTGCGTGGACGAACACTGAAGCTTTCTTT.

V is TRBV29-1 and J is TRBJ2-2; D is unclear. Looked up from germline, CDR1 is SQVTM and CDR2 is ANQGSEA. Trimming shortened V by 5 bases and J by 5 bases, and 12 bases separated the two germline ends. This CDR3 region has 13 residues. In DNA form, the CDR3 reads TGCAGCGTTCGCCGTGAGTGGACCGGGGAGCTGTTTTTT. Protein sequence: CSVRREWTGELFF.

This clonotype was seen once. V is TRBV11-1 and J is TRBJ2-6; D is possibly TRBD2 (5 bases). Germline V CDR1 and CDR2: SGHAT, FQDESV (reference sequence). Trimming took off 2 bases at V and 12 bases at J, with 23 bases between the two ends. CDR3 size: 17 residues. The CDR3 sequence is CASSLILGSLPGVVLTF. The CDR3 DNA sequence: TGTGCCAGCAGCTTAATTCTCGGCAGCCTTCCCGGGGTCGTCCTGACTTTC.

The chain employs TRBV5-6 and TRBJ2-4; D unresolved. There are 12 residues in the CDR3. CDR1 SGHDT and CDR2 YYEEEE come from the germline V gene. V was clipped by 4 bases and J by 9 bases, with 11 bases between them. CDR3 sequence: CASSVWGSIQYF. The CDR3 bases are TGTGCCAGCAGCGTGTGGGGTAGCATTCAGTACTTC.

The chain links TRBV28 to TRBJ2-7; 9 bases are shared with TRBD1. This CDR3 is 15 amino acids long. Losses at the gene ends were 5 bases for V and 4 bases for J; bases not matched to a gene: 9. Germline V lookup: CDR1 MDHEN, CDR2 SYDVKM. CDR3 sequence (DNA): TGTGCCAGCAGTGGCCCCGGGACAGGGAAATACGAGCAGTACGTC. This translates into CASSGPGTGKYEQYV.